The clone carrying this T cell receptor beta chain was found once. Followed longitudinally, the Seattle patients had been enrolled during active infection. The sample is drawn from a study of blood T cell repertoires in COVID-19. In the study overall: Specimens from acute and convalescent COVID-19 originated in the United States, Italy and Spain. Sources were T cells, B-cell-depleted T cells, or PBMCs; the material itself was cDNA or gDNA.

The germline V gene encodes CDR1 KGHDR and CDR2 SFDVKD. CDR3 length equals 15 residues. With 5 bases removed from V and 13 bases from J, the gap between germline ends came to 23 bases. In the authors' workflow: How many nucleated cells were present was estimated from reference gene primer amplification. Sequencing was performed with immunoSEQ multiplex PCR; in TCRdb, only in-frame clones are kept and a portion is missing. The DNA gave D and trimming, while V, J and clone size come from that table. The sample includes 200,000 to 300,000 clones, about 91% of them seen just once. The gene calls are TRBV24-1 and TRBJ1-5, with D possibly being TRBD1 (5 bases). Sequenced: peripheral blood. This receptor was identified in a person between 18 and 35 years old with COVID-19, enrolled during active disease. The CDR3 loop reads CATSGRAGTGWVQHF. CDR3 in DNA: TGTGCCACCAGTGGCCGGGCCGGAACAGGCTGGGTTCAGCATTTT.